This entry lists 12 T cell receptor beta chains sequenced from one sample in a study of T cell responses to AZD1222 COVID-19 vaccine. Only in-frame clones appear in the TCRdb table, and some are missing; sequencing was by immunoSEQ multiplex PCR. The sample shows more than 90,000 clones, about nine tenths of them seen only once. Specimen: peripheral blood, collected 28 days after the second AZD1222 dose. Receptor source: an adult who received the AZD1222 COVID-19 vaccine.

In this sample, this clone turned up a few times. The CDR3 region has the DNA TGCGCCAGCAGCCAAGACCCGGGACTCCCCGCAGAGACCCAGTACTTC. Translating it yields CASSQDPGLPAETQYF. The chain links TRBV4-1 to TRBJ2-5; tentatively, D is TRBD2 (6 bases). The germline V and J ends were trimmed by 0 bases and 4 bases, with 15 bases remaining between them. The V gene's germline CDR1 is MGHRA and CDR2 YSYEKL. This CDR3 region has 16 residues.

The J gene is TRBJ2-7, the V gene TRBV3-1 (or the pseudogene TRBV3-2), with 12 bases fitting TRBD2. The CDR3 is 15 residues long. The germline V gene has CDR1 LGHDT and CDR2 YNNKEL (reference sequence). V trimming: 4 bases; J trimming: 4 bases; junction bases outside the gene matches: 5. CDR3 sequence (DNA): TGTGCCAGCAGCCTAGGACTAGCGGGAAGGTACGAGCAGTACTTC. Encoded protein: CASSLGLAGRYEQYF.

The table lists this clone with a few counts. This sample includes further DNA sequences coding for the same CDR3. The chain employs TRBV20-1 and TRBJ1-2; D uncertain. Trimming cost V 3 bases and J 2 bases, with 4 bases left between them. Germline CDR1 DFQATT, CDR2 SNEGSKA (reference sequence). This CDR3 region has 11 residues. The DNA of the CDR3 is TGCAGTGCTAGGGACAACTATGGCTACACCTTC. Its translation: CSARDNYGYTF.

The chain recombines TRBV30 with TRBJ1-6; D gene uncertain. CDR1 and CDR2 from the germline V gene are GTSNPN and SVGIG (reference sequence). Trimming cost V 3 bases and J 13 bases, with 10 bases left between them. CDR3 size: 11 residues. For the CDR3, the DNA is TGTGCCTGGAGCGAAGGGTATCCCCTCCACTTT. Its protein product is CAWSEGYPLHF.

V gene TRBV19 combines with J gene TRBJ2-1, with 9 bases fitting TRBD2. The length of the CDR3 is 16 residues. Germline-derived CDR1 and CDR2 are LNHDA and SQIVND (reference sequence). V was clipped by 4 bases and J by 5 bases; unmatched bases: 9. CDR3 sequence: CASSTISSGNDNEQFF. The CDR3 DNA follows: TGTGCCAGTAGTACGATCTCTAGCGGGAATGACAATGAGCAGTTCTTC.

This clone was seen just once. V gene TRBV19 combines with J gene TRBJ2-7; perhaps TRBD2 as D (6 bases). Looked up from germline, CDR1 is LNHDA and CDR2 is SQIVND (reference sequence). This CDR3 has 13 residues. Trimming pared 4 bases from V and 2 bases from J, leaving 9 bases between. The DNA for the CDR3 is TGTGCCAGTAGTACCAGCGGGCCCTACGAGCAGTACTTC. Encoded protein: CASSTSGPYEQYF.

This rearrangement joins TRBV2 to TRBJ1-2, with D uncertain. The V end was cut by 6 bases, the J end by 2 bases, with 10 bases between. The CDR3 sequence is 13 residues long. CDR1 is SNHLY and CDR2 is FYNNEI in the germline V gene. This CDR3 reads CASRADRNYGYTF. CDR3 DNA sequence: TGTGCCAGCAGAGCGGACCGGAACTATGGCTACACCTTC.

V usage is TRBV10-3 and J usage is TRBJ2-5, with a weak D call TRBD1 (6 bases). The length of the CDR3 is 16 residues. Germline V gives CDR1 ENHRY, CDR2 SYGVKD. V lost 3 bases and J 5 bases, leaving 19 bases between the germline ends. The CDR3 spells CAISDSLSGARETQYF. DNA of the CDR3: TGTGCCATCAGTGACTCTCTCTCAGGGGCGAGGGAGACCCAGTACTTC.

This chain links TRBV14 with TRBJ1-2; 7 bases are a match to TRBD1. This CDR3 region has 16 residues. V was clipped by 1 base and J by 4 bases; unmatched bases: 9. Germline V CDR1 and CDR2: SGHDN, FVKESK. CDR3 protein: CASSQAVGTASYGYTF. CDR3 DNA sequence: TGTGCCAGCAGCCAAGCCGTAGGGACAGCGAGCTATGGCTACACCTTC.

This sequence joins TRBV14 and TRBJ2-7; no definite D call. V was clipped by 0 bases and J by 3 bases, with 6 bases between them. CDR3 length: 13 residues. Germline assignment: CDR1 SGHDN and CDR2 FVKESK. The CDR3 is CASSQDWGYEQYF. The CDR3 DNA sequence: TGTGCCAGCAGCCAAGACTGGGGCTACGAGCAGTACTTC.

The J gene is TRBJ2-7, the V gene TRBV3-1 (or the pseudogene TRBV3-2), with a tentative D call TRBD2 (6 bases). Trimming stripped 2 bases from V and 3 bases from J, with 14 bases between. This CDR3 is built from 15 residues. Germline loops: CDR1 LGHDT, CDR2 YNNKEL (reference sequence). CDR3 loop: CASSQLRVEGYEQYF. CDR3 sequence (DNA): TGTGCCAGCAGCCAACTTAGGGTGGAGGGCTACGAGCAGTACTTC.

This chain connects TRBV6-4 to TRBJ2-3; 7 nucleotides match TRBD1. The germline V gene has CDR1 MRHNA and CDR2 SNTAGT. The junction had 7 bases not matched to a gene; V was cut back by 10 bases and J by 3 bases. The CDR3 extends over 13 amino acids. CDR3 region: CANTGDGTDTQYF. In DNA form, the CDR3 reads TGTGCCAATACAGGGGATGGTACAGATACGCAGTATTTT.